This entry describes one T cell receptor beta chain. Its antigen is undetermined. A read error may be the cause here, since a much bigger clone is one base away. This record belongs to a study of T-cell reconstitution after alpha-beta-depleted transplantation in children. Study results and limitations: One year after transplant, T-cell counts and diversity came mostly from newly produced T cells. Reported findings indicate that, about two months after transplant, alpha-beta T cells came from several hundred expanded clones, which were derived from non-depleted graft cells.

Unique molecular identifiers were incorporated during preparation of the TCRbeta library. TCRdb used MiXCR to reprocess the PCR reads, holding one entry per CDR3 protein. The sample yields roughly 300,000 distinct CDR3 sequences, more than 9% seen once. Per the germline V gene, CDR1 is SGHRS and CDR2 is YFSETQ. CDR3 size: 14 residues. The sequence derives from a male patient aged 2-15 years who had a stem cell transplant for chronic granulomatous disease, so the T cells may come from the graft donor. Sample: peripheral blood, taken 180 days after TCRalphabeta/CD19-depleted stem cell transplant. The J gene is TRBJ1-6, the V gene TRBV5-1, with 7 bases aligning to TRBD1. Here the CDR3 reads CVSSSQGFHSPLHF. The CDR3 region has the DNA TGCGTCAGCAGCTCACAGGGGTTTCATTCACCCCTCCACTTT.